This T cell receptor beta chain comes out of a study of blood T cell repertoires in COVID-19. Study background: Acute and convalescent COVID-19 specimens originated in the United States, Italy and Spain. The cDNA or gDNA used as material had been derived from T cells, B-cell-depleted T cells, or PBMCs.

Authors' data handling: Cell counts per sample came from amplifying reference gene primers. The repertoire was sequenced with immunoSEQ multiplex PCR; TCRdb's copy has only in-frame clones and lacks some. From that table come the V and J calls and clone size; the DNA was used to work out D and trimming. The sample has 290,000 or so clones, approximately 86% seen once. This clone was recorded only once. Germline lookup yields CDR1 LGHNA and CDR2 YNFKEQ. The CDR3 totals 16 residues. V was clipped by 0 bases and J by 0 bases, with 12 bases between them. The sequence was collected from an older man with acute or convalescent COVID-19. The rearrangement joins TRBV4-2 to TRBJ2-7; possibly TRBD1 for D (6 bases). Specimen: peripheral blood. The CDR3 bases are TGTGCCAGCAGCCAAGAATGGGGGCTTAGCTCCTACGAGCAGTACTTC. Its translation: CASSQEWGLSSYEQYF.